This TCR beta chain derives from a study of T cell repertoires in cytomegalovirus infection. Across the whole study: HLA-C-restricted CMV epitopes, recently identified, and well-studied HLA-B-restricted ones were used by the study.

Whole-study results and caveats: Summed frequency of shared TCR beta families picked out CMV carriers who also had the relevant HLA.

Per the germline V gene, CDR1 is SSHAT and CDR2 is FNYEAQ (reference sequence). The CDR3 runs to 13 residues. A note on this clonotype: Antigen: not known. One junction end does not reproduce the germline sequence, and a read error may be involved.

TCRdb called the reads again in MiXCR, with one record for every CDR3 protein. Among 300,000 to 400,000 distinct CDR3 sequences listed, around 25% were seen once. J is TRBJ2-5 and V is TRBV7-7, with D perhaps matching TRBD1 (5 bases). Sequenced material: cultured PBMCs, taken from culture after CMV antigen stimulation. The TCR comes from a human donor in good health (CMV status not recorded). Some clones in this sample may be carry-over from other donors' samples. CDR3 sequence reads: CASSFRVLETQYF. As DNA, the CDR3 is TGTGCTAGCAGCTTCAGGGTTCTGGAGACCCAGTACTTC.